This T cell receptor beta chain was sequenced for a study of PD-1 blockade in classical Hodgkin lymphoma. Study-level points and caveats: TCR diversity in CD4+, not CD8+, cells rose significantly by C4D1. Newly diagnosed patients had baseline TCR diversity that was reportedly lower than that of healthy donors.

This clone was seen only a few times. Its antigen is not identified. The CDR3 spans 15 residues. J lost 2 bases, V lost 6 bases, and 10 bases had no gene match. From germline, CDR1 is LGHNA and CDR2 YNFKEQ. Described time point: cycle 4 day 1 (C4D1), after 6 weeks of nivolumab. Relapses following autologous stem cell transplantation were seen in all patients, with brentuximab vedotin exposure varying. Libraries were prepared by immunoSEQ multiplex PCR; TCRdb keeps only in-frame clonotypes and omits some of them. The sample gives about 24,000 clones, about 88% of which show up once; about 6.3% is in the top ten.

The gene calls are TRBV4-2 and TRBJ2-7, with TRBD1 matching over 7 bases. The specimen was peripheral blood mononuclear cells (PBMCs), collected before the fourth cycle of nivolumab. This sequence originates from a human donor with classical Hodgkin lymphoma. The CDR3: CASRQDRTLAYEQYF. The CDR3 DNA sequence: TGTGCCAGCAGACAGGACAGGACCCTTGCCTACGAGCAGTACTTC.